These T cell receptor beta chains were read from a single sample in a study of cytomegalovirus exposure and HLA in healthy donors. TCRdb's copy holds only in-frame clones and misses some; the assay was immunoSEQ multiplex PCR. Among about 130,000 clones, over 65% were seen once, and the ten largest hold more than 3.5%. Input material: PBMCs. The receptor source for this set is a man younger than 35 in good health and CMV-seropositive. Both conserved end residues are part of each CDR3. D genes are given only for firm matches. Some rows mark clone size as missing; the rest say once, few, many or name a class of expanded clone.

TRBV19	TRBJ1-1	NA	NA	TGTGCCAGTAGTGCGAATGAAGCTTTCTTT	CASSANEAFF
TRBV5-6	TRBJ2-7	NA	NA	TGTGCCAGCAGCTTGCGGGACTTTTACTCCGAGCAGTACTTC	CASSLRDFYSEQYF
TRBV6-4	TRBJ2-1	NA	NA	TGTGCCAGCAGTGACTGTGACGGGGCCTACAATGAGCAGTTCTTC	CASSDCDGAYNEQFF
TRBV27	TRBJ2-7	NA	TRBD1	TGTGCCAGCCGTAAAGGGACAGGGAACTACGAGCAGTACTTC	CASRKGTGNYEQYF
TRBV6-5	TRBJ1-2	once	NA	TGTGCCGCCCGCCCCGGAGGGCGGTATGGCTACACCTTC	CAARPGGRYGYTF
TRBV5-1	TRBJ2-7	NA	TRBD2	TGCGCCAGCAGCTTAGGCGGGCCTAGCGGGAGTTACGAGCAGTACTTC	CASSLGGPSGSYEQYF
TRBV5-5	TRBJ2-1	few	TRBD1	TGTGCCAGCAGCATACTGCTGATCGACAGGGTCCTGAAGAATGAGCAGTTCTTC	CASSILLIDRVLKNEQFF
TRBV18	TRBJ2-7	NA	NA	TGTGCCAGCTCCCCAGCAGAGGGCGCGTCCTACGAGCAGTACTTC	CASSPAEGASYEQYF
TRBV28	TRBJ1-5	NA	NA	TGTGCCAGCAGCTTAGGGAGTTTAGGGAATCAGCCCCAGCATTTT	CASSLGSLGNQPQHF
TRBV28	TRBJ2-1	NA	NA	TGTGCCAGCAGTTTATTGGGAGGGGGGGGCCGCAATGAGCAGTTCTTC	CASSLLGGGGRNEQFF
TRBV7-2	TRBJ1-2	few	NA	TGTGCCAGCACCCTGGAGGGATTTGGCTACACCTTC	CASTLEGFGYTF
TRBV7-2	TRBJ1-1	NA	NA	TGTGCCAGCAGCTTAGCGCGGGAAAGGGTCGGAGCTTTCTTT	CASSLARERVGAFF
TRBV28	TRBJ2-3	once	NA	TGTGCCAGCAGTTCGCCCGGGAGCCGAGATACGCAGTATTTT	CASSSPGSRDTQYF
TRBV6-5	TRBJ2-7	once	NA	TGTGCCAGCAGTTACTCTGCGTCGGGCTCCTACGAGCAGTACTTC	CASSYSASGSYEQYF
TRBV28	TRBJ2-7	NA	NA	TGTGCCAGCAGTCCCTGGACAGCAACCTACGAGCAGTACTTC	CASSPWTATYEQYF
TRBV5-4	TRBJ2-2	NA	TRBD2	TGTGCCAGCAGCCCTAGCGGCGCGAACACCGGGGAGCTGTTTTTT	CASSPSGANTGELFF
TRBV18	TRBJ2-7	few	TRBD1	TGTGCCAGCTCACCTACCGGGACAGGGCTCGTTGTGCAGTACTTC	CASSPTGTGLVVQYF
TRBV28	TRBJ2-3	once	NA	TGTGCCAGCAGTACCCTATTTCCTAGCACAGATACGCAGTATTTT	CASSTLFPSTDTQYF
TRBV28	TRBJ2-7	NA	TRBD1	TGTGCCAGCAGTTCCTCGGTCAGGGGGTCCTACGAGCAGTACTTC	CASSSSVRGSYEQYF
TRBV7-2	TRBJ1-1	NA	NA	TGTGCCAGCAGCCATCCCGGGGTGCCACACACTGAAGCTTTCTTT	CASSHPGVPHTEAFF
TRBV19	TRBJ2-6	NA	TRBD1	TGTGCCAGTAGGGGACAGCGTACTGGGGCCAACGTCCTGACTTTC	CASRGQRTGANVLTF
TRBV5-4	TRBJ2-7	NA	NA	TGTGCCAGCAGCTTGCGCTCCACTAACGAGCAGTACTTC	CASSLRSTNEQYF
TRBV7-9	TRBJ2-1	once	TRBD2	TGTGCCAGCAGCTTAGTATCGCTAGCGGGAGAGGGTGAGCAGTTCTTC	CASSLVSLAGEGEQFF
TRBV28	TRBJ1-2	NA	TRBD1	TGTGCCAGCATTTATACCGGGACAGGGGGCTCTGGCTACACCTTC	CASIYTGTGGSGYTF
TRBV7-2	TRBJ1-4	few	TRBD1	TGTGCCAGCAGCCCACAGGGGGTGCTTAATGAAAAACTGTTTTTT	CASSPQGVLNEKLFF
TRBV11-2	TRBJ1-4	NA	TRBD1	TGTGCCAGCAGACCCGGGACAGGGGGCCTTAATGAAAAACTGTTTTTT	CASRPGTGGLNEKLFF
TRBV30	TRBJ1-5	once	TRBD1	TGTGCCTGGAGCCAGGGGGCCCGGCCCCAGCATTTT	CAWSQGARPQHF
TRBV15	TRBJ1-6	NA	TRBD1	TGTGCCACCAGCCCACAGAGACAGGGAAATTCACCCCTCCACTTT	CATSPQRQGNSPLHF
TRBV2	TRBJ2-1	NA	TRBD2	TGTGCCAGCAGTCCACGGGGGGACTCCTACAATGAGCAGTTCTTC	CASSPRGDSYNEQFF
TRBV6-6	TRBJ2-3	few	NA	TGTGCCAGCAGTTCCGTGTGGCCTGATACGCAGTATTTT	CASSSVWPDTQYF
TRBV6-5	TRBJ2-7	NA	NA	TGTGCCAGCAGTGAACAGGGCTACGAGCAGTACTTC	CASSEQGYEQYF
TRBV6-1	TRBJ1-4	NA	TRBD1	TGTGCCAGCAGTGAAGGCTGGACAGGGGACGAAAAACTGTTTTTT	CASSEGWTGDEKLFF
TRBV28	TRBJ2-1	NA	NA	TGTGCCAGCAGTTCAATAGCCGGTTACAATGAGCAGTTCTTC	CASSSIAGYNEQFF
TRBV11-1	TRBJ2-3	NA	TRBD2	TGTGCCAGCAGGAGGGACTATGGCACAGATACGCAGTATTTT	CASRRDYGTDTQYF
TRBV20-1	TRBJ1-3	NA	NA	TGCAGTGCTAGTAGCGGAAACACCATATATTTT	CSASSGNTIYF
TRBV9	TRBJ2-4	few	NA	TGTGCCAGCAGCGGCGTTCAACAGGGATACATTCAGTACTTC	CASSGVQQGYIQYF
TRBV14	TRBJ1-1	NA	NA	TGTGCCAGCAGCCAAGACTCCACTGAAGCTTTCTTT	CASSQDSTEAFF
TRBV6-4	TRBJ2-2	NA	NA	TGTGCCAGCAGTGAGAGCCAAGTGAACACCGGGGAGCTGTTTTTT	CASSESQVNTGELFF
TRBV11-2	TRBJ2-1	NA	NA	TGTGCCAGCAGCCCCGCGGCCTACAATGAGCAGTTCTTC	CASSPAAYNEQFF
TRBV4-1	TRBJ1-1	NA	NA	TGCGCCAGCAGCCAGACGGACACGATAGACGGAGCTTTCTTT	CASSQTDTIDGAFF